This T cell receptor (beta chain) was sequenced during a study of cytomegalovirus exposure and HLA in healthy donors. Turning to the study itself: The same platform as the roughly 630 first-cohort repertoires was used for the 95 to 150 validation repertoires, a later analysis reported.

The study, taken as a whole, reports: Rarity held for most TCR sequences, but there were some public TCRs that occurred in many donors.

CDR3 length equals 20 residues. Separate from the approximately 650-subject first cohort, the roughly 120-subject validation cohort was the one that the donors belonged to. In this sample, this clone turned up once. The antigen remains unidentified. The repertoire was sequenced with immunoSEQ multiplex PCR; TCRdb's copy has only in-frame clones and lacks some. The sample consists of around 400,000 clones, 80% to 90% of them appearing once. The clonotype was recovered from a woman younger than 35 in good health and CMV-seronegative. Sequenced: PBMCs. The rearrangement joins TRBV1 to TRBJ2-5; no DNA check was done on the table's D call, TRBD2. TRBV1 is labeled a pseudogene. The CDR3, as DNA: TGCACCAGCAGCCATTCCCCGACTAGCGGGAGGAAAAAGTCTCAAGAGACCCAGTACTTC. Translation: CTSSHSPTSGRKKSQETQYF.